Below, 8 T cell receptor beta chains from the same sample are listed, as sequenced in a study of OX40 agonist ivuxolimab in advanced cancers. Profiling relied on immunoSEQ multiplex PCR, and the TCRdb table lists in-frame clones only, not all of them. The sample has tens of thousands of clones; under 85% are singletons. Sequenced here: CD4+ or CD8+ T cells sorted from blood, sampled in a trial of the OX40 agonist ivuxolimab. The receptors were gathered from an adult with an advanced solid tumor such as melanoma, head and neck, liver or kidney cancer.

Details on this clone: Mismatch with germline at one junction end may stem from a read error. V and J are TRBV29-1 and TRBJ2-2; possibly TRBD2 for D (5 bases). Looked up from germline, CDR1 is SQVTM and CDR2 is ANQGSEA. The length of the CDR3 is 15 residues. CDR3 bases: TGCAGCGTTGAAGACAGTCAATTCGAACACCGGGGAGCTGTTTTT. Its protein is CSVEDSQFEHRGAVF.

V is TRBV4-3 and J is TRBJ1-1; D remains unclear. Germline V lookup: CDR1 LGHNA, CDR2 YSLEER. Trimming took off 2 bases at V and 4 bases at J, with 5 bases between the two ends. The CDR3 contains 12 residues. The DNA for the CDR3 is TGCGCCAGCAGCCAAACCGGCACTGAAGCTTTCTTT. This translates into CASSQTGTEAFF.

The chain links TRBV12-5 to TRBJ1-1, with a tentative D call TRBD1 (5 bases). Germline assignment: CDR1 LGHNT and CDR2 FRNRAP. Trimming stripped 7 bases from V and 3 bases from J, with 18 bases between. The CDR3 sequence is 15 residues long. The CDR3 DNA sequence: TGTGCTAGTGATTCGGGGGAGTCAATGGACACTGAAGCTTTCTTT. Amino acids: CASDSGESMDTEAFF.

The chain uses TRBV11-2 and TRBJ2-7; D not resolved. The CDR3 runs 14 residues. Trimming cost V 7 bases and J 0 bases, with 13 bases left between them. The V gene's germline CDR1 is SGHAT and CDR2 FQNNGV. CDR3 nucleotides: TGTGCCAGCACCTCAGCCCTCTCCTCCTACGAGCAGTACTTC. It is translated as CASTSALSSYEQYF.

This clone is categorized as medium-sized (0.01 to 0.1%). As DNA, the CDR3 is TGCGCCAGCAGCCTCCGGACAGACCCGATGGGCTATAATTCACCCCTCCACTTT. It specifies CASSLRTDPMGYNSPLHF. This chain uses TRBV4-1 with TRBJ1-6; a possible D gene is TRBD1 (6 bases). Trimming left V 4 bases short and J 3 bases short, with 19 bases between. Germline loops: CDR1 MGHRA, CDR2 YSYEKL. The CDR3 spans 18 residues.

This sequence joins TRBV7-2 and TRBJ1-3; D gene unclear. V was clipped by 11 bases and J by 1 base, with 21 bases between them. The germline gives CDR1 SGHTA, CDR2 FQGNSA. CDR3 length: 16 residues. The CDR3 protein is CASTPPNRFSGNTIYF. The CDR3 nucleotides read TGTGCCTCCACGCCTCCCAACCGGTTTTCTGGAAACACCATATATTTT.

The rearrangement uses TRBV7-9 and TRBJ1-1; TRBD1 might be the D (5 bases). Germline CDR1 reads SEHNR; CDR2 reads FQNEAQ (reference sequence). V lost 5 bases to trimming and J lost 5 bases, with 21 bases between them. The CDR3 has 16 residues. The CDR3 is CASSIETEGGRTEAFF. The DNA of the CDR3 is TGTGCCAGCAGCATAGAGACAGAGGGAGGAAGGACTGAAGCTTTCTTT.

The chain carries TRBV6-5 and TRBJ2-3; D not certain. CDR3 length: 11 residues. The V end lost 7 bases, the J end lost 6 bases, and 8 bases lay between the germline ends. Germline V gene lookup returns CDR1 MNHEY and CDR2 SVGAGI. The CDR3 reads CASTVGDTQYF. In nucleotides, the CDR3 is TGTGCCAGCACCGTGGGGGATACGCAGTATTTT.